These 18 T cell receptor beta chains originate from one sample sequenced in a study of long-term antiretroviral therapy in people with HIV. Samples were assayed with immunoSEQ v3.0 at survey level. Clones were read by immunoSEQ multiplex PCR, and TCRdb kept only the in-frame ones, dropping some. The sample contains roughly 16,000 clones, approximately 80% of which appear only once. The source material was unsorted PBMCs, sampled 0.3 years before starting antiretroviral therapy. These receptors were collected from a man in his fifties or sixties with HIV.

This chain uses TRBV11-3 with TRBJ2-2; 9 positions match TRBD1. The CDR3 spans 17 residues. The germline V gene has CDR1 SGHNT and CDR2 YENEEA. After removal of 5 bases from V and 5 bases from J, the junction contained 12 bases not matched to a gene. This chain's CDR3 is CASSRPRDRVGTGELFF. Written as DNA, the CDR3 is TGTGCCAGCAGCCGGCCCCGGGACAGGGTAGGGACCGGGGAGCTGTTTTTT. Full variable domain (outside the CDR3, taken from reference TRBV11-3 and TRBJ2-2): EAGVVQSPRYKIIEKKQPVAFWCNPISGHNTLYWYLQNLGQGPELLIRYENEEAVDDSQLPKDRFSAERLKGVDSTLKIQPAELGDSAVYLCASSRPRDRVGTGELFFGEGSRLTVL.

This chain uses TRBV28 with TRBJ2-4; TRBD2 is a possible D gene (6 bases). This CDR3 is built from 15 residues. V lost 3 bases, J lost 3 bases, and 12 bases lay in between. Germline V gene sequence: CDR1 MDHEN, CDR2 SYDVKM. CDR3 in DNA: TGTGCCAGCAGTTTCCCGGGGGTCGGCAAAAACATTCAGTACTTC. This sequence encodes CASSFPGVGKNIQYF.

This clone was detected a few times. The chain links TRBV5-1 to TRBJ2-6, with a tentative D call TRBD1 (5 bases). Germline CDR1 and CDR2: SGHRS and YFSETQ. This CDR3 is built from 16 residues. Trimming removed 2 bases from V and 0 bases from J, with 9 bases in between. The CDR3 sequence: CASSFAGRSGANVLTF. Written as DNA, the CDR3 is TGCGCCAGCAGCTTCGCAGGGCGCTCTGGGGCCAACGTCCTGACTTTC. The whole variable domain, filled in from reference TRBV5-1 and TRBJ2-6, reads KAGVTQTPRYLIKTRGQQVTLSCSPISGHRSVSWYQQTPGQGLQFLFEYFSETQRNKGNFPGRFSGRQFSNSRSEMNVSTLELGDSALYLCASSFAGRSGANVLTFGAGSRLTVL.

The V and J genes are TRBV19 and TRBJ2-1; D remains ambiguous. V was cut by 7 bases and J by 2 bases, with 12 bases left in between. The CDR3 consists of 14 residues. Germline-derived CDR1 and CDR2 are LNHDA and SQIVND (reference sequence). The CDR3 here is CASNDLGPYNEQFF. The CDR3 DNA reads TGTGCCAGTAATGATTTGGGCCCCTACAATGAGCAGTTCTTC.

V usage is TRBV11-2 and J usage is TRBJ1-1; the D gene is possibly TRBD1 (6 bases). This CDR3 has 14 residues. Per germline, CDR1 SGHAT and CDR2 FQNNGV. Trimming removed 4 bases from V and 4 bases from J, with 13 bases in between. The CDR3 is CASSSGAEVTEAFF. The CDR3 nucleotides are TGTGCCAGCAGCTCGGGGGCTGAGGTCACTGAAGCTTTCTTT.

The CDR3 DNA is TGTGCCACCAGCAGAGGAGGAGGACAGCCCCAGCATTTT. This translates into CATSRGGGQPQHF. The J gene is TRBJ1-5, the V gene TRBV15; D gene unclear. Germline CDR1 reads LNHNV; CDR2 reads YYDKDF (reference sequence). V lost 1 base to trimming and J lost 7 bases, with 8 bases between them. The CDR3 totals 13 residues. The full variable domain, rest sourced from reference TRBV15 and TRBJ1-5, is DAMVIQNPRYQVTQFGKPVTLSCSQTLNHNVMYWYQQKSSQAPKLLFHYYDKDFNNEADTPDNFQSRRPNTSFCFLDIRSPGLGDTAMYLCATSRGGGQPQHFGDGTRLSIL.

The V call is TRBV6-5, the J call TRBJ1-5; no definite D call. CDR1 and CDR2 (germline): MNHEY, SVGAGI. V dropped 11 bases and J dropped 2 bases, with 19 bases sitting between them. CDR3 size: 15 residues. This CDR3 reads CAASQSRFGNQPQHF. As DNA, the CDR3 is TGTGCCGCCTCTCAATCAAGATTTGGCAATCAGCCCCAGCATTTT.

This chain joins TRBV25-1 and TRBJ2-1; 9 nucleotides line up with TRBD2. The ends lost 1 base at V and 9 bases at J; junction bases unmatched: 7. The CDR3 runs 15 residues. Germline V CDR1 and CDR2: MGHDK, SYGVNS. CDR3 in amino acids: CASSESSREGGEQFF. The CDR3 DNA reads as TGTGCCAGCAGTGAATCATCGCGGGAGGGGGGTGAGCAGTTCTTC.

The chain joins TRBV7-2 to TRBJ2-6; 7 bases map to TRBD2. J gave up 0 bases and V 3 bases, and 5 bases lay outside the gene matches. This CDR3 comprises 17 residues. CDR1 and CDR2 from the germline V gene are SGHTA and FQGNSA. The CDR3 spells CASSFVTSSSGANVLTF. In DNA, the CDR3 is TGTGCCAGCAGCTTTGTGACTAGCTCCTCTGGGGCCAACGTCCTGACTTTC. Supplemented by reference TRBV7-2 and TRBJ2-6, the full variable domain reads GAGVSQSPSNKVTEKGKDVELRCDPISGHTALYWYRQSLGQGLEFLIYFQGNSAPDKSGLPSDRFSAERTGGSVSTLTIQRTQQEDSAVYLCASSFVTSSSGANVLTFGAGSRLTVL.

The chain carries TRBV27 and TRBJ1-6; the D is unclear. CDR1 is MNHEY, CDR2 SMNVEV, per germline (reference sequence). This CDR3 has 12 amino acids. The V end was cut by 4 bases, the J end by 8 bases, with 6 bases between. The chain's CDR3 is CASSWRDSPLHF. CDR3 in DNA: TGTGCCAGCAGTTGGCGGGATTCACCCCTCCACTTT.

The chain is built from TRBV10-3 and TRBJ2-7; 10 positions agree with TRBD1. The CDR3 runs to 14 residues. Germline V lookup: CDR1 ENHRY, CDR2 SYGVKD. With 7 bases clipped from V and 7 bases from J, the junction kept 10 bases outside the gene matches. The CDR3 DNA is TGTGCCATCACTCCCGGGACAGGGGTCGGAGAGCAGTACTTC. As protein: CAITPGTGVGEQYF.

The rearrangement links TRBV2 to TRBJ1-4; 10 positions match TRBD1. J was trimmed by 7 bases and V by 5 bases; bases with no gene match: 10. The V gene's germline CDR1 is SNHLY and CDR2 FYNNEI. The CDR3 is made up of 16 amino acids. This CDR3 is CASSPGTGAGVEKLFF. CDR3 nucleotide sequence: TGTGCCAGCAGTCCCGGGACAGGGGCCGGTGTTGAAAAACTGTTTTTT. Combining the CDR3 with reference TRBV2 and TRBJ1-4 gives the whole variable domain EPEVTQTPSHQVTQMGQEVILRCVPISNHLYFYWYRQILGQKVEFLVSFYNNEISEKSEIFDDQFSVERPDGSNFTLKIRSTKLEDSAMYFCASSPGTGAGVEKLFFGSGTQLSVL.

There are a few counts of this clone. The chain carries TRBV6-4 and TRBJ2-1; D remains unclear. The CDR3 totals 16 residues. V lost 5 bases and J 4 bases, leaving 18 bases between the germline ends. Germline CDR1 MRHNA, CDR2 SNTAGT. CDR3 in DNA: TGTGCCAGCAGTAACGGTGAGGTCTCCGGGTACAATGAGCAGTTCTTC. Protein sequence: CASSNGEVSGYNEQFF.

The V gene is TRBV7-9, the J gene TRBJ2-7; weak D call: TRBD1 (5 bases). This CDR3 is 13 amino acids long. Germline values: CDR1 SEHNR, CDR2 FQNEAQ (reference sequence). The ends were cut back, 4 bases at V and 6 bases at J, with 13 bases in the middle. The CDR3 loop is CASSSLGASEQYF. In nucleotides, the CDR3 is TGTGCCAGCAGCTCCCTAGGGGCCAGCGAGCAGTACTTC.

The gene calls are TRBV11-3 and TRBJ1-2; 9 nucleotides align to TRBD1. The CDR3 contains 13 residues. Germline CDR1 SGHNT, CDR2 YENEEA. V trimming: 3 bases; J trimming: 4 bases; junction bases outside the gene matches: 0. DNA for the CDR3: TGTGCCAGCAGCTTGACAGGGGGCTATGGCTACACCTTC. This sequence encodes CASSLTGGYGYTF. Looking up the rest from reference TRBV11-3 and TRBJ1-2 gives the full variable domain: EAGVVQSPRYKIIEKKQPVAFWCNPISGHNTLYWYLQNLGQGPELLIRYENEEAVDDSQLPKDRFSAERLKGVDSTLKIQPAELGDSAVYLCASSLTGGYGYTFGSGTRLTVV.

The CDR3 bases are TGTGCCATCAGTGGGGACAGGGGGACCTACGAGCAGTACTTC. Translation: CAISGDRGTYEQYF. The chain is built from TRBV10-3 and TRBJ2-7; 11 bases are a match to TRBD1. The V gene's germline CDR1 is ENHRY and CDR2 SYGVKD. V lost 4 bases to trimming and J lost 2 bases; unmatched junction nucleotides: 1. CDR3 length: 14 residues.

The chain links TRBV11-3 to TRBJ2-2; D remains ambiguous. The CDR3 sequence is 15 residues long. V was cut by 0 bases and J by 6 bases, with 11 bases left in between. Germline-derived CDR1 and CDR2 are SGHNT and YENEEA. CDR3 nucleotides: TGTGCCAGCAGCTTAGACCTCCAAATGGCCGGGGAGCTGTTTTTT. Its translation: CASSLDLQMAGELFF.

This clone was recorded a few times. V usage is TRBV21-1 and J usage is TRBJ1-2; the table gives TRBD1 as D, unverified against the DNA. TRBV21-1 is termed a pseudogene. The CDR3 is made up of 12 amino acids. This CDR3 is CASTTGSYGYTF. The DNA for the CDR3 is TGTGCCAGCACGACAGGCTCCTATGGCTACACCTTC.